These T cell receptor beta chains were read from a single sample in a study of shared clonotypes between healthy human individuals. Produced via immunoSEQ multiplex PCR; TCRdb's table is partial and in-frame only. The sample carries more than 2 million clones, 90% to 96% recorded once. The sample taken for sequencing was naive CD4+ T cells sorted from blood. These receptors came from a man aged 18 to 29 in good health. Both conserved end residues are part of each CDR3. Each record gives: clone size, J gene, D gene, V gene, CDR3 protein, CDR3 DNA. D genes are given only for firm matches. Expanded clones are given a class, and other clones once, few, many or no size at all.

-,TRBJ2-7,TRBD1,TRBV6-5,CASSYGAGTGRYF,TGTGCCAGCAGTTACGGAGCCGGGACAGGGAGATACTTC
-,TRBJ1-1,-,TRBV5-1,CASRVSDSGTEAFF,TGCGCCAGCAGAGTCTCGGATTCAGGCACTGAAGCTTTCTTT
-,TRBJ2-7,TRBD2,TRBV18,CASSRGGSAGTSGSYEQYF,TGTGCCAGCTCACGTGGAGGCAGTGCCGGGACTAGCGGGTCCTACGAGCAGTACTTC
-,TRBJ2-3,-,TRBV5-1,CASSLNGFETQYF,TGCGCCAGCAGCTTGAATGGTTTTGAAACGCAGTATTTT
-,TRBJ1-4,-,TRBV5-1,CASTRGSNEKLFF,TGCGCCAGCACGAGGGGAAGCAATGAAAAACTGTTTTTT
-,TRBJ2-3,TRBD2,TRBV7-9,CASSFPGLHTDTQYF,TGTGCCAGCAGCTTCCCGGGACTACATACAGATACGCAGTATTTT
-,TRBJ2-6,-,TRBV27,CASTLSSGANVLTF,TGTGCCAGCACCTTAAGCTCTGGGGCCAACGTCCTGACTTTC
-,TRBJ1-2,-,TRBV30,CAWSQNNWYGYTF,TGTGCCTGGAGCCAAAATAATTGGTATGGCTACACCTTC
-,TRBJ1-2,-,TRBV14,CASSQSRTANYGYTF,TGTGCCAGCAGCCAATCCCGGACAGCTAACTATGGCTACACCTTC
once,TRBJ1-2,TRBD1,TRBV6-5,CASRSGQGFGYTF,TGTGCCAGCAGATCCGGACAGGGGTTTGGCTACACCTTC
once,TRBJ1-2,TRBD1,TRBV7-2,CASTRDRSVSGYTF,TGTGCCAGCACCCGGGACAGGTCCGTCAGTGGCTACACCTTC
-,TRBJ1-6,TRBD1,TRBV6-1,CASSSGQAATSPLHF,TGTGCCAGCAGCTCCGGACAGGCCGCTACCTCACCCCTCCACTTT
-,TRBJ2-1,-,TRBV7-2,CASSLEVSSYNEQFF,TGTGCCAGCAGCTTAGAGGTCAGCTCCTACAATGAGCAGTTCTTC
-,TRBJ2-2,-,TRBV6-5,CASSHFGEAGELFF,TGTGCCAGCAGTCACTTTGGGGAGGCCGGGGAGCTGTTTTTT
-,TRBJ2-5,-,TRBV5-1,CASSLTQVPLGTQYF,TGCGCCAGCAGCTTGACGCAGGTCCCACTGGGGACCCAGTACTTC
-,TRBJ1-1,-,TRBV18,CASSLRSVGQMNTEAFF,TGTGCCAGCTCACTTCGGAGCGTCGGACAGATGAACACTGAAGCTTTCTTT
once,TRBJ1-2,-,TRBV6-5,CASSYSNGPYTF,TGTGCCAGCAGTTACTCGAACGGACCGTACACCTTC
-,TRBJ2-1,-,TRBV11-3,CASSFVEASSYNEQFF,TGTGCCAGCAGTTTCGTTGAGGCAAGCTCCTACAATGAGCAGTTCTTC